The 26 T cell receptor beta chains listed next were all sequenced from one sample in a study of cytomegalovirus exposure and HLA in healthy donors. The study ran its PCR with 60 Vbeta and 13 Jbeta primers. Sequencing was performed with immunoSEQ multiplex PCR; in TCRdb, only in-frame clones are kept and a portion is missing. The data show 150,000 to 200,000 clones, with almost 85% seen just once and about 0.26% held by the top ten. Sequences were obtained from PBMCs. The receptors shown here come from a boy aged 5-17 years in good health and CMV-seronegative.

V is TRBV27 and J is TRBJ1-1; D is unclear. V shed 6 bases and J shed 7 bases, with 9 bases lying between them. Germline-derived CDR1 and CDR2 are MNHEY and SMNVEV (reference sequence). CDR3 length: 11 amino acids. CDR3 sequence: CASRSSGEAFF. DNA for the CDR3: TGTGCCAGCAGGTCCAGCGGTGAAGCTTTCTTT.

J is TRBJ1-3 and V is TRBV6-5, with 7 bases identical to TRBD1. Germline CDR1 MNHEY, CDR2 SVGAGI. J lost 4 bases, V lost 6 bases, and 6 bases had no gene match. The CDR3 is 14 residues long. Here the CDR3 reads CASRLTGYGNTIYF. CDR3 nucleotide sequence: TGTGCCAGCAGATTGACAGGGTACGGAAACACCATATATTTT.

The rearrangement joins TRBV5-1 to TRBJ2-7, with D perhaps matching TRBD1 (6 bases). Germline V lookup: CDR1 SGHRS, CDR2 YFSETQ. There are 14 residues in the CDR3. V lost 4 bases, J lost 5 bases, and 16 bases lay in between. CDR3 amino acids: CASSTVTGHNEQYF. The CDR3 region has the DNA TGCGCCAGCAGCACAGTTACAGGGCACAACGAGCAGTACTTC.

The CDR3 here is CASSLPYLAGGPGNEQFF. CDR3 DNA sequence: TGTGCCAGCAGCTTGCCGTATCTAGCGGGGGGGCCGGGCAATGAGCAGTTCTTC. This chain joins TRBV5-6 and TRBJ2-1; 12 bases are a match to TRBD2. Per germline, CDR1 SGHDT and CDR2 YYEEEE. The J segment lost 6 bases and the V segment lost 1 base, leaving 11 bases of the junction unmatched. The CDR3 spans 18 residues.

This clone was seen a few times. The CDR3 reads CASSLGHPPYEQYF. CDR3 nucleotides: TGTGCCAGCAGCTTAGGACACCCACCCTACGAGCAGTACTTC. The V gene is TRBV7-3, the J gene TRBJ2-7; D may be TRBD1 (5 bases). The germline V gene has CDR1 SGHTA and CDR2 FQGTGA. V was cut by 2 bases and J by 2 bases, with 10 bases left in between. The CDR3 length is 14 residues.

The chain carries TRBV9 and TRBJ2-6; 10 bases match TRBD1. With V trimmed by 3 bases and J by 0 bases, 6 bases remained unmatched. Germline CDR1 reads SGDLS; CDR2 reads YYNGEE. This CDR3 has 18 residues. The CDR3 here is CASSAVGTGVSGANVLTF. The CDR3 DNA reads as TGTGCCAGCAGCGCAGTCGGGACAGGGGTCTCTGGGGCCAACGTCCTGACTTTC.

The CDR3: CASRNAREALTDTQYF. CDR3 coding DNA: TGTGCCAGCAGGAACGCCCGGGAAGCCCTCACAGATACGCAGTATTTT. The chain has TRBV5-4 and TRBJ2-3, with D possibly TRBD2 on 5 matching bases. Trimming left V 5 bases short and J 2 bases short, with 18 bases between. The CDR3 spans 16 residues. The germline gives CDR1 SGHNT, CDR2 YYREEE (reference sequence). The whole variable domain, filled in from reference TRBV5-4 and TRBJ2-3, reads ETGVTQSPTHLIKTRGQQVTLRCSSQSGHNTVSWYQQALGQGPQFIFQYYREEENGRGNFPPRFSGLQFPNYSSELNVNALELDDSALYLCASRNAREALTDTQYFGPGTRLTVL.

The chain carries TRBV19 and TRBJ2-7, with a tentative D call TRBD2 (6 bases). The CDR3 is made up of 17 amino acids. V lost 1 base to trimming and J lost 0 bases, with 16 bases between them. CDR1 and CDR2 (germline): LNHDA, SQIVND (reference sequence). The CDR3: CASSIAGEAANSYEQYF. CDR3 nucleotide sequence: TGTGCCAGTAGTATAGCGGGGGAGGCGGCCAACTCCTACGAGCAGTACTTC.

The J gene is TRBJ2-1, the V gene TRBV12-5, with TRBD2 matching over 7 bases. CDR1 is LGHNT, CDR2 FRNRAP, per germline. Trimming took 0 bases from V and 4 from J; bases not matched to a gene: 9. This CDR3 is built from 17 residues. Written as DNA, the CDR3 is TGTGCTAGTGGTTTGGTACTGAGTTGGGAGGGTTACAATGAGCAGTTCTTC. Residues: CASGLVLSWEGYNEQFF.

This clone was seen just once. The chain has TRBV6-6 and TRBJ2-3, with D possibly matching TRBD1 (5 bases). The germline V and J ends were trimmed by 5 bases and 1 base, with 13 bases remaining between them. The germline V gene encodes CDR1 MNHNY and CDR2 SVGAGI (reference sequence). The CDR3 contains 15 residues. The CDR3 DNA reads TGTGCCAGCAGTGCCCCCCTAGGGGGCACAGATACGCAGTATTTT. Encoded protein: CASSAPLGGTDTQYF.

The V call is TRBV18, the J call TRBJ1-4; D perhaps matches TRBD1 (6 bases). The ends were cut back, 3 bases at V and 4 bases at J, with 12 bases in the middle. The CDR3 consists of 15 residues. Germline CDR1 reads KGHSH; CDR2 reads LQKENI. CDR3 sequence: CASSPTGPRNEKLFF. The CDR3 nucleotides read TGTGCCAGCTCACCGACAGGACCCCGTAATGAAAAACTGTTTTTT.

This rearrangement joins TRBV29-1 to TRBJ1-2; 7 bases map to TRBD1. Unmatched junction bases numbered 5, after V lost 7 bases and J lost 0 bases. Germline loops: CDR1 SQVTM, CDR2 ANQGSEA. CDR3 size: 13 residues. The CDR3 reads CSAPTGSNYGYTF. Written as DNA, the CDR3 is TGCAGCGCCCCGACAGGGTCTAACTATGGCTACACCTTC.

V usage is TRBV11-2 and J usage is TRBJ2-3; a weak D match, TRBD1 (5 bases). CDR1 is SGHAT, CDR2 FQNNGV, per germline. The V end was cut by 4 bases, the J end by 4 bases, with 15 bases between. This CDR3 has 15 residues. This chain's CDR3 is CASSSGRAWADTQYF. The CDR3 DNA follows: TGTGCCAGCAGCTCAGGCAGGGCGTGGGCAGATACGCAGTATTTT.

This chain uses TRBV7-3 with TRBJ2-3; D is possibly TRBD2 (6 bases). The germline V gene encodes CDR1 SGHTA and CDR2 FQGTGA. Trimming removed 5 bases from V and 1 base from J, with 19 bases in between. This CDR3 is built from 17 residues. In DNA form, the CDR3 reads TGTGCCAGCAGCGTAGGAGGAGGGGTTTGGGGCACAGATACGCAGTATTTT. Protein product: CASSVGGGVWGTDTQYF.

The chain is built from TRBV19 and TRBJ1-5; the D gene is possibly TRBD1 (6 bases). V dropped 6 bases and J dropped 7 bases, with 19 bases sitting between them. There are 15 residues in the CDR3. The germline gives CDR1 LNHDA, CDR2 SQIVND (reference sequence). This CDR3 reads CASSLRREGEQPQHF. CDR3 bases: TGTGCCAGTAGCCTCCGGAGGGAGGGGGAACAGCCCCAGCATTTT.

The J gene is TRBJ2-3, the V gene TRBV9, with TRBD2 identical over 7 bases. The length of the CDR3 is 16 residues. CDR1 and CDR2 (germline): SGDLS, YYNGEE. V lost 4 bases and J lost 3; bases outside the gene matches: 11. The CDR3: CASSLTSAKGTDTQYF. DNA of the CDR3: TGTGCCAGCAGCCTCACTAGCGCCAAGGGGACAGATACGCAGTATTTT.

The count of this clone is one. The junction and the germline gene differ at one end; a read error may be behind it. The chain carries TRBV7-7 and TRBJ2-1; the D gene is possibly TRBD1 (5 bases). The germline V gene has CDR1 SSHAT and CDR2 FNYEAQ (reference sequence). The CDR3 runs to 14 residues. The DNA for the CDR3 is TGTGCTAGCAGCTTAAACAGGCTGGGGAATGAGCAGTTCTTC. This sequence encodes CASSLNRLGNEQFF.

The chain is built from TRBV5-6 and TRBJ2-5; no definite D call. Trimming removed 0 bases at V and 11 bases at J, with 14 bases between. This CDR3 region has 13 residues. From germline, CDR1 is SGHDT and CDR2 YYEEEE. The CDR3, as DNA: TGTGCCAGCAGCTTGGAGGTACATGGAGAGCAGTACTTC. It yields the protein CASSLEVHGEQYF.

With regard to this clone: The same CDR3 is also encoded by other DNA sequences in this sample. This sequence joins TRBV25-1 and TRBJ2-5; 10 bases agree with TRBD2. The CDR3 length is 14 residues. Losses at the gene ends were 4 bases for V and 1 base for J; bases not matched to a gene: 0. CDR1 is MGHDK and CDR2 is SYGVNS in the germline V gene. The CDR3 DNA reads as TGTGCCAGCAGTGGGACTAGCGGCCAAGAGACCCAGTACTTC. Translation: CASSGTSGQETQYF.

The chain combines TRBV6-4 with TRBJ2-1; TRBD1 matches 10 bases. This CDR3 has 15 residues. V lost 8 bases, J lost 4 bases, and 8 bases stayed unmatched. Germline V gives CDR1 MRHNA, CDR2 SNTAGT. The CDR3 loop is CASATGTGDYNEQFF. For the CDR3, the DNA is TGTGCCAGCGCCACTGGGACAGGGGATTACAATGAGCAGTTCTTC.

This chain connects TRBV2 to TRBJ2-5, with D perhaps TRBD1 (6 bases). The germline CDR1 and CDR2 sequences are SNHLY and FYNNEI. This CDR3 region has 14 residues. V lost 7 bases to trimming and J lost 1 base, with 13 bases between them. CDR3 nucleotides: TGTGCCAGCACCTTACAGGGCTCCCAAGAGACCCAGTACTTC. Translating gives CASTLQGSQETQYF.

This chain links TRBV10-1 with TRBJ2-3, with a tentative D call TRBD2 (5 bases). This CDR3 comprises 15 residues. Trimming removed 6 bases at V and 2 bases at J, with 15 bases between. The germline V gene has CDR1 WNHNN and CDR2 SYGVQD (reference sequence). The CDR3, as DNA: TGCGCCAGCAGCAGGCTGTCGGGGTCCACAGATACGCAGTATTTT. It codes for CASSRLSGSTDTQYF.

This sequence joins TRBV10-3 and TRBJ2-2; D uncertain. CDR3 length: 12 residues. From germline, CDR1 is ENHRY and CDR2 SYGVKD. The CDR3 DNA is TGTGGGAGACTCTTCAGTATCGGGGAGCTGTTTTTT. Its protein is CGRLFSIGELFF.

J is TRBJ2-7 and V is TRBV7-8; 7 positions match TRBD1. With 5 bases clipped from V and 6 bases from J, the junction kept 7 bases outside the gene matches. Germline CDR1 reads SGHVS; CDR2 reads FQNEAQ. This CDR3 has 13 residues. The CDR3 DNA reads TGTGCCAGCAGCACCGACAGGGCTCGCGAGCAGTACTTC. Translation: CASSTDRAREQYF.

The V call is TRBV10-2, the J call TRBJ1-3; 11 bases match TRBD1. The ends lost 7 bases at V and 8 bases at J; junction bases unmatched: 4. The length of the CDR3 is 13 residues. CDR1 WSHSY and CDR2 SAAADI come from the germline V gene. The CDR3 DNA reads TGCGCCAGCAAAGGGACAGGGGGGCACACCATATATTTT. It translates to CASKGTGGHTIYF.

The genes are TRBV28 and TRBJ1-2; 7 bases agree with TRBD1. The V gene end was trimmed by 4 bases and the J gene end by 4 bases; junction bases not matched to a gene: 12. The CDR3 consists of 16 residues. Germline CDR1 and CDR2: MDHEN and SYDVKM. CDR3 sequence reads: CASSSTGDGRFYGYTF. CDR3 nucleotides: TGTGCCAGCAGTTCCACAGGGGACGGGAGATTCTATGGCTACACCTTC.